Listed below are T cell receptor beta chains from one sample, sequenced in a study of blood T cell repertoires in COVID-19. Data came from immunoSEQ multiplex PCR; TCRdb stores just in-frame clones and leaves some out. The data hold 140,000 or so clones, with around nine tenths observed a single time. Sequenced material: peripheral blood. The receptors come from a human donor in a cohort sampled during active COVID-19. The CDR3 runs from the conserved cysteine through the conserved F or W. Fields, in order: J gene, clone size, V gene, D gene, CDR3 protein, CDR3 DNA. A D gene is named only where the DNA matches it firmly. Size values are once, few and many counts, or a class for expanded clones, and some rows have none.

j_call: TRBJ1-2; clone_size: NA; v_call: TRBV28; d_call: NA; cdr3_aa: CASSQLQEGYGYTF; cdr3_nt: TGTGCCAGCAGCCAACTACAGGAGGGCTATGGCTACACCTTC
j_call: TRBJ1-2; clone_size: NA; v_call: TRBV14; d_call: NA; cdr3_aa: CASSQSLRDRGYTF; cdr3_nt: TGTGCCAGCAGCCAAAGTCTTCGGGATCGGGGCTACACCTTC
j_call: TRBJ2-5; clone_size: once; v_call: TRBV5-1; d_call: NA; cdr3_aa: CASSSDSTQETQYF; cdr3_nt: TGCGCCAGCAGCTCGGACAGCACCCAAGAGACCCAGTACTTC
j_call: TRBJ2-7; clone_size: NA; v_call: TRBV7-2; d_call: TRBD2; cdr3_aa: CASSSRLASYEQYF; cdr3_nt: TGTGCCAGCAGCTCCAGACTAGCCTCCTACGAGCAGTACTTC
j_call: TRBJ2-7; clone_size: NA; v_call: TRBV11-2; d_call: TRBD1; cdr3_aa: CASSLEIRQGGEQYF; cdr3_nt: TGTGCCAGCAGCTTGGAAATTCGACAGGGGGGGGAGCAGTACTTC
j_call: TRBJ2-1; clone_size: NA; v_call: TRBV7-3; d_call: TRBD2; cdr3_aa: CASSLDRDYYNEQFF; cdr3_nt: TGTGCCAGCAGCTTAGACCGGGACTATTACAATGAGCAGTTCTTC
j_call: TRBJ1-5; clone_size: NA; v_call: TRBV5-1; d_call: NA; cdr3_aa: CASSPGQVGISNQPQHF; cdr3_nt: TGCGCCAGCAGCCCTGGGCAGGTCGGAATTAGCAATCAGCCCCAGCATTTT
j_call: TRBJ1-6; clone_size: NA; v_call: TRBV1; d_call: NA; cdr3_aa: CTSSQEWTHRTSGTGNSPLHF; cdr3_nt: TGCACCAGCAGCCAAGAATGGACCCACAGGACATCTGGGACAGGTAATTCACCCCTCCACTTT
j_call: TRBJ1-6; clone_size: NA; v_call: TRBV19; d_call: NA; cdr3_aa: CASSMGGVYNSPLHF; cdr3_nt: TGTGCCAGTAGTATGGGGGGAGTGTATAATTCACCCCTCCACTTT
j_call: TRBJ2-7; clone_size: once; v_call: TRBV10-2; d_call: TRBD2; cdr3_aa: CASSDGDPSGEEGEQYF; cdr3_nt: TGCGCCAGCAGTGATGGGGACCCTAGCGGGGAAGAAGGCGAGCAGTACTTC
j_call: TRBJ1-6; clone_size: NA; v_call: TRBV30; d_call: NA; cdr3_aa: CAWSVLTNNSPLHF; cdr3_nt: TGTGCCTGGAGTGTACTCACCAATAATTCACCCCTCCACTTT
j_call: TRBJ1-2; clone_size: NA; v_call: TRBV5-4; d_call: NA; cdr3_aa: CASSFGAPGANYGYTF; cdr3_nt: TGTGCCAGCAGCTTTGGGGCTCCTGGAGCTAACTATGGCTACACCTTC
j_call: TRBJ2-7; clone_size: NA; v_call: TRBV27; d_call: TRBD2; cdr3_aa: CASLWGGLGGDPYEQYF; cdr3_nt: TGTGCCAGCCTTTGGGGGGGGTTGGGGGGGGACCCCTACGAGCAGTACTTC
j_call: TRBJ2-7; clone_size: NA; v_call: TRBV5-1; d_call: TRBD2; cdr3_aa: CASSNEGLAGREQYF; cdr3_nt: TGCGCCAGCAGCAACGAGGGACTAGCGGGGAGGGAGCAGTACTTC
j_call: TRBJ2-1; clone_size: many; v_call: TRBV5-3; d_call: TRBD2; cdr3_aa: CARSPIRGGSSYNEQFF; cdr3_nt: TGTGCCAGAAGCCCGATCCGGGGAGGGTCCTCCTACAATGAGCAGTTCTTC
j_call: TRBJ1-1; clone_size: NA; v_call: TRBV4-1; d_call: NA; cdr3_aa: CASSQGPAGTEAFF; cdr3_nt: TGCGCCAGCAGCCAAGGCCCCGCAGGCACTGAAGCTTTCTTT
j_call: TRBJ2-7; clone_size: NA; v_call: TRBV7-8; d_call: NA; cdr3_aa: CASSLEANIISYEQYF; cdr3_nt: TGTGCCAGCAGCTTAGAAGCAAATATCATCTCCTACGAGCAGTACTTC
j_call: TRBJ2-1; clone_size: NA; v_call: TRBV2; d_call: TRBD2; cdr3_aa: CASRLAPGNNEQFF; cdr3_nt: TGTGCCAGCAGACTAGCGCCTGGGAATAATGAGCAGTTCTTC
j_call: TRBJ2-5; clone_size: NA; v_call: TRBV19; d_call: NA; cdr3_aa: CASSRSGTQQETQYF; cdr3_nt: TGTGCCAGTAGTAGATCCGGGACACAGCAAGAGACCCAGTACTTC
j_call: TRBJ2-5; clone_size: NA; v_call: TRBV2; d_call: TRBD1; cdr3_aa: CASSPGWTGQETQYF; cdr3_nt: TGTGCCAGCAGTCCAGGATGGACAGGGCAAGAGACCCAGTACTTC
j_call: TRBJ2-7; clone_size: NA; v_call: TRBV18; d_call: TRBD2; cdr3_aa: CASSPPSGGRYEQYF; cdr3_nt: TGTGCCAGCTCACCACCTAGCGGGGGTAGATACGAGCAGTACTTC
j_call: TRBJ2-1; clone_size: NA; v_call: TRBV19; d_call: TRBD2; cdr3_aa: CASDPSGTSGNFQQFF; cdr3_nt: TGTGCCAGTGATCCGTCCGGGACTAGCGGGAATTTCCAGCAGTTCTTC
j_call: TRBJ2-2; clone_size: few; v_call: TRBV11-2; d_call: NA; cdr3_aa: CASSPLPGNTGELFF; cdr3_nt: TGTGCCAGCAGCCCCCTCCCGGGGAACACCGGGGAGCTGTTTTTT
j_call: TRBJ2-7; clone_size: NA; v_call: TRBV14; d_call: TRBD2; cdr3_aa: CASSQVAGTYEQYF; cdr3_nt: TGTGCCAGCAGCCAAGTAGCGGGCACCTACGAGCAGTACTTC
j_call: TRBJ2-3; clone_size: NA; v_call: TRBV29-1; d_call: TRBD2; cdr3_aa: CSVTSGGAPADTQYF; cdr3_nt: TGCAGCGTCACTAGCGGGGGGGCTCCGGCAGATACGCAGTATTTT
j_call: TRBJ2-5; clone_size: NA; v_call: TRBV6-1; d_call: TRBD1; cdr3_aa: CASSEGGTAQETQYF; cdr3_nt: TGTGCCAGCAGTGAAGGAGGGACAGCCCAAGAGACCCAGTACTTC
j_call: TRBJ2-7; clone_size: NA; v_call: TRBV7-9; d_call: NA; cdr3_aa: CASSLAMGGSYEQYF; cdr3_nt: TGTGCCAGCAGCTTAGCAATGGGGGGCTCCTACGAGCAGTACTTC
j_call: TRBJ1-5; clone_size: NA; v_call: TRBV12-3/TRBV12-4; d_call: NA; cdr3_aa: CASRPQGIGPQHF; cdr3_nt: TGTGCCAGCAGGCCTCAGGGGATAGGGCCCCAGCATTTT
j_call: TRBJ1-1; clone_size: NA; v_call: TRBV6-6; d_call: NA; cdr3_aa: CASSRIGGGDTEAFF; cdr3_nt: TGTGCCAGCAGTAGAATAGGGGGAGGGGACACTGAAGCTTTCTTT
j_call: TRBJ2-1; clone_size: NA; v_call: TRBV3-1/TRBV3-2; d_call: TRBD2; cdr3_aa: CASSLLAGGPYNEQFF; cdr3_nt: TGTGCCAGCAGCCTCTTAGCGGGGGGGCCCTACAATGAGCAGTTCTTC
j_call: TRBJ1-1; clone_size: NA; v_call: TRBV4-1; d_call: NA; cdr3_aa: CASSPTLGGTEAFF; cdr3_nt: TGCGCCAGCAGCCCAACTCTGGGGGGGACTGAAGCTTTCTTT
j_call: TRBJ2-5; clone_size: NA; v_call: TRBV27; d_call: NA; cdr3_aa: CASSTTALAGETQYF; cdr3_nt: TGTGCCAGCAGTACCACGGCCTTAGCTGGGGAGACCCAGTACTTC
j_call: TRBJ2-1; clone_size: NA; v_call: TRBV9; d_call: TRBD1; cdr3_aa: CASSVAPDRGGEQFF; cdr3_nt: TGTGCCAGCAGCGTAGCTCCAGACAGGGGAGGTGAGCAGTTCTTC
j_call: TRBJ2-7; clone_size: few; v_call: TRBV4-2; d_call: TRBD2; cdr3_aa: CASSQSETSPYEQYF; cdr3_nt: TGTGCCAGCAGCCAATCGGAGACTAGCCCCTACGAGCAGTACTTC
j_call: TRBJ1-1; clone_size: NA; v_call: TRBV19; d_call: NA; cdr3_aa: CASSAGSGTEAFF; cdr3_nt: TGTGCCAGTAGTGCCGGGTCGGGGACTGAAGCTTTCTTT
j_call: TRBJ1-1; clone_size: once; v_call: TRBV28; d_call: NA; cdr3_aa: CASSLLRENTEAFF; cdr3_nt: TGTGCCAGCAGTTTGTTGCGGGAAAACACTGAAGCTTTCTTT
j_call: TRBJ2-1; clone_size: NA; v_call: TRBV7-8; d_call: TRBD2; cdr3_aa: CASSLTGSSGGYNEQFF; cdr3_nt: TGTGCCAGCAGCTTGACAGGGAGTAGCGGGGGGTACAATGAGCAGTTCTTC